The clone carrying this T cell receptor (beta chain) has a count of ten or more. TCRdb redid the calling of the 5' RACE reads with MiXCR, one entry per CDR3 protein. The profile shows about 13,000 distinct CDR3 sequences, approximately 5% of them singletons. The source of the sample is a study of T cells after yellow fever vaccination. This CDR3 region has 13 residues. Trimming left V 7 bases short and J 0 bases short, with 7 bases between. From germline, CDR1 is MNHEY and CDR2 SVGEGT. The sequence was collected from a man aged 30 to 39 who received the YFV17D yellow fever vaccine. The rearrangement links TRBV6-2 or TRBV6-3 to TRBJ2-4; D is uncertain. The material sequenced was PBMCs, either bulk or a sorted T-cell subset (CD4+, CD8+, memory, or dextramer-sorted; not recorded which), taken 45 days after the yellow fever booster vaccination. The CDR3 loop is CASTTEAKNIQYF. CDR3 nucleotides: TGTGCCAGCACCACTGAAGCCAAAAACATTCAGTACTTC.